The 22 T cell receptor beta chains listed next were all sequenced from one sample in a study of blood T cell repertoires in COVID-19. Only in-frame clones appear in the TCRdb table, and some are missing; sequencing was by immunoSEQ multiplex PCR. The sample carries tens of thousands of clones, over 80% recorded once. Sequenced sample: peripheral blood. The source of these receptors is a human donor in a cohort sampled during active COVID-19.

This clone was detected once. This chain uses TRBV3-1 (or the pseudogene TRBV3-2) with TRBJ2-5, with TRBD2 matching over 14 bases. Losses at the gene ends were 6 bases for V and 5 bases for J; bases not matched to a gene: 17. This CDR3 is built from 19 residues. Germline V CDR1 and CDR2: LGHDT, YNNKEL (reference sequence). The CDR3: CASRLLGTSGGSEGETQYF. The CDR3 coding sequence is TGTGCCAGCAGATTACTTGGGACTAGCGGGGGTTCGGAAGGGGAGACCCAGTACTTC.

This chain uses TRBV6-5 with TRBJ1-2; D gene unclear. The CDR3 runs to 11 residues. Germline-derived CDR1 and CDR2 are MNHEY and SVGAGI. Trimming shortened V by 6 bases and J by 8 bases, and 10 bases separated the two germline ends. CDR3 amino acids: CASSLGRGYTF. In nucleotides, the CDR3 is TGTGCCAGCAGCCTTGGGAGGGGCTACACCTTC.

The chain has TRBV19 and TRBJ2-6; 7 bases are shared with TRBD2. Germline V gene data show CDR1 as LNHDA and CDR2 as SQIVND (reference sequence). The CDR3 has 17 amino acids. With V trimmed by 4 bases and J by 0 bases, 6 bases remained unmatched. The CDR3 sequence: CASSTLGGGSGANVLTF. In nucleotides, the CDR3 is TGTGCCAGTAGTACTCTTGGGGGGGGCTCTGGGGCCAACGTCCTGACTTTC.

The sample holds one count of this clone. The rearrangement links TRBV29-1 to TRBJ1-1; 7 positions agree with TRBD1. V lost 7 bases, J lost 2 bases, and 4 bases stayed unmatched. The CDR3 runs 12 residues. From germline, CDR1 is SQVTM and CDR2 ANQGSEA. Written as DNA, the CDR3 is TGCAGCGGAGGGGACAGCAACACTGAAGCTTTCTTT. Amino acids: CSGGDSNTEAFF.

The rearrangement joins TRBV28 to TRBJ2-1; TRBD1 aligns across 7 bases. The CDR3 has 13 amino acids. Germline CDR1 and CDR2: MDHEN and SYDVKM. With V trimmed by 5 bases and J by 10 bases, 8 bases remained unmatched. The CDR3 loop is CASSITPQGEQFF. CDR3 DNA: TGTGCCAGCAGTATAACTCCACAGGGGGAGCAGTTCTTC.

The chain links TRBV5-1 to TRBJ2-7; D is uncertain. Germline CDR1 reads SGHRS; CDR2 reads YFSETQ. Trimming removed 0 bases from V and 4 bases from J, with 14 bases in between. The CDR3 has 15 residues. For the CDR3, the DNA is TGCGCCAGCAGCTTGGATGGCGGTTCCTTTTACGAGCAGTACTTC. It yields the protein CASSLDGGSFYEQYF.

This chain joins TRBV28 and TRBJ2-1; tentative D call: TRBD1 (7 bases). The V and J ends lost 5 bases and 2 bases respectively, with 19 bases between them. The length of the CDR3 is 17 residues. The germline V gene encodes CDR1 MDHEN and CDR2 SYDVKM. The CDR3 sequence is CASSPTPGGPTYNEQFF. As DNA, the CDR3 is TGTGCCAGCAGTCCCACCCCAGGGGGGCCCACCTACAATGAGCAGTTCTTC. Filled out from reference TRBV28 and TRBJ2-1, the complete variable domain reads DVKVTQSSRYLVKRTGEKVFLECVQDMDHENMFWYRQDPGLGLRLIYFSYDVKMKEKGDIPEGYSVSREKKERFSLILESASTNQTSMYLCASSPTPGGPTYNEQFFGPGTRLTVL.

The chain joins TRBV14 to TRBJ2-5; 7 nucleotides line up with TRBD1. The CDR3 consists of 16 residues. The germline V gene has CDR1 SGHDN and CDR2 FVKESK. J was trimmed by 1 base and V by 1 base; bases with no gene match: 6. The CDR3 spells CASSQGDRSFQETQYF. The CDR3, as DNA: TGTGCCAGCAGCCAAGGGGACAGAAGTTTCCAAGAGACCCAGTACTTC. Complete variable domain (other parts from reference TRBV14 and TRBJ2-5): EAGVTQFPSHSVIEKGQTVTLRCDPISGHDNLYWYRRVMGKEIKFLLHFVKESKQDESGMPNNRFLAERTGGTYSTLKVQPAELEDSGVYFCASSQGDRSFQETQYFGPGTRLLVL.

V is TRBV7-9 and J is TRBJ1-4; D is undetermined. The CDR3 sequence is 13 residues long. Germline-derived CDR1 and CDR2 are SEHNR and FQNEAQ (reference sequence). V shed 1 base and J shed 8 bases, with 8 bases lying between them. DNA of the CDR3: TGTGCCAGCAGCTTAGTTGGCGGGGAAAAACTGTTTTTT. Translation gives CASSLVGGEKLFF.

The chain joins TRBV6-2 or TRBV6-3 to TRBJ2-7, with 7 bases matching TRBD2. CDR3 length: 14 amino acids. Trimming at V came to 4 bases and at J to 2 bases, leaving 5 bases not matched to a gene. Germline V gene sequence: CDR1 MNHEY, CDR2 SVGEGT. The CDR3 loop reads CASSWGGMAYEQYF. In nucleotides, the CDR3 is TGTGCCAGCAGTTGGGGGGGGATGGCCTACGAGCAGTACTTC.

The DNA of the CDR3 is TGTGCCTGGAGTCCGAGGGGAGGCAGTCAGCCCCAGCATTTT. It codes for CAWSPRGGSQPQHF. The chain combines TRBV30 with TRBJ1-5; D may be TRBD1 (5 bases). The CDR3 is made up of 14 amino acids. CDR1 is GTSNPN, CDR2 SVGIG, per germline (reference sequence). Trimming shortened V by 2 bases and J by 6 bases, and 14 bases separated the two germline ends.

This clone came up a few times. The chain combines TRBV6-6 with TRBJ1-5, with TRBD1 as a possible D gene (6 bases). The CDR3 loop spans 13 amino acids. V was shortened by 7 bases and J by 4 bases, with 11 bases between the two germline ends. Germline values: CDR1 MNHNY, CDR2 SVGAGI (reference sequence). The CDR3 coding sequence is TGTGCCAGCACAGGGGCAGATAATCAGCCCCAGCATTTT. This sequence encodes CASTGADNQPQHF.

CDR3 region: CASSLAVAVTGGDGYTF. CDR3 DNA sequence: TGTGCCAGCAGCTTGGCCGTTGCCGTGACAGGGGGGGATGGCTACACCTTC. The genes are TRBV5-4 and TRBJ1-2, with 9 bases matching TRBD1. CDR1 is SGHNT and CDR2 is YYREEE in the germline V gene (reference sequence). The V gene end was trimmed by 0 bases and the J gene end by 6 bases; junction bases not matched to a gene: 12. The CDR3 length is 17 residues.

The V call is TRBV27, the J call TRBJ2-1; 9 nucleotides match TRBD2. The germline V gene has CDR1 MNHEY and CDR2 SMNVEV (reference sequence). The CDR3 length is 21 residues. The V and J ends lost 3 bases and 1 base, in that order; junction bases with no gene match: 19. The DNA of the CDR3 is TGTGCCAGCAGTTTGTTTGTAGGAGCGGGGGGAGGCTTGAGGTCCTACAATGAGCAGTTCTTC. Translated: CASSLFVGAGGGLRSYNEQFF.

This chain uses TRBV19 with TRBJ2-1; maybe TRBD1 (5 bases). The CDR3 is 11 residues long. Germline CDR1 LNHDA, CDR2 SQIVND (reference sequence). Trimming removed 3 bases from V and 8 bases from J, with 5 bases in between. CDR3 residues: CASSIRDEQFF. DNA for the CDR3: TGTGCCAGTAGTATCAGGGATGAGCAGTTCTTC.

The J gene is TRBJ1-3, the V gene TRBV7-9, with TRBD1 identical over 8 bases. The CDR3 is 14 amino acids. V lost 5 bases, J lost 10 bases, and 10 bases stayed unmatched. CDR1 is SEHNR and CDR2 is FQNEAQ in the germline V gene (reference sequence). CDR3 nucleotides: TGTGCCAGCAGCCGATCGATGACAGGGGAGACCATATATTTT. Translated, it gives CASSRSMTGETIYF.

The genes are TRBV2 and TRBJ1-1; 7 bases match TRBD1. CDR1 SNHLY and CDR2 FYNNEI come from the germline V gene. The CDR3 covers 14 residues. J lost 0 bases, V lost 5 bases, and 3 bases had no gene match. In DNA, the CDR3 is TGTGCCAGCAGTAGACAGGGCTTGAACACTGAAGCTTTCTTT. It codes for CASSRQGLNTEAFF. The full variable domain, with the rest looked up from reference TRBV2 and TRBJ1-1, is EPEVTQTPSHQVTQMGQEVILRCVPISNHLYFYWYRQILGQKVEFLVSFYNNEISEKSEIFDDQFSVERPDGSNFTLKIRSTKLEDSAMYFCASSRQGLNTEAFFGQGTRLTVV.

The chain carries TRBV6-2 or TRBV6-3 and TRBJ2-4; the match to TRBD2 covers 13 bases. Trimming cost V 2 bases and J 3 bases; bases outside gene matches: 4. The length of the CDR3 is 17 residues. The germline V gene has CDR1 MNHEY and CDR2 SVGEGT. For the CDR3, the DNA is TGTGCCAGCAGTTACACACTAGCGGGAGGGGTCAAAAACATTCAGTACTTC. Protein: CASSYTLAGGVKNIQYF.

This chain joins TRBV7-2 and TRBJ2-7; 14 bases are shared with TRBD2. J gave up 10 bases and V 3 bases, and 8 bases lay outside the gene matches. CDR3 size: 15 residues. The V gene's germline CDR1 is SGHTA and CDR2 FQGNSA. The CDR3 DNA reads TGTGCCAGCAGCTTTTCGACTAGCGGGGGGGCCGAACAGTACTTC. It is translated as CASSFSTSGGAEQYF.

This clone was seen more than once but under ten times. At the DNA level, this CDR3 is encoded by other sequences in the same sample as well. The CDR3 here is CASSLGLTYEQYF. In nucleotides, the CDR3 is TGCGCCAGCAGCTTGGGTCTAACCTACGAGCAGTACTTC. This chain connects TRBV5-1 to TRBJ2-7; D remains ambiguous. This CDR3 has 13 residues. V lost 0 bases and J 2 bases, leaving 6 bases between the germline ends. The V gene's germline CDR1 is SGHRS and CDR2 YFSETQ.

This chain links TRBV2 with TRBJ2-3, with 11 bases fitting TRBD2. The V gene's germline CDR1 is SNHLY and CDR2 FYNNEI. V lost 7 bases and J lost 5; bases outside the gene matches: 8. The CDR3 loop spans 15 amino acids. The CDR3, as DNA: TGTGCCAGCACATTGGGTCTAGCGGGAGGAGATACGCAGTATTTT. Protein product: CASTLGLAGGDTQYF.

This clone was counted only a few times. V usage is TRBV27 and J usage is TRBJ2-7; 9 bases are a match to TRBD1. CDR1 MNHEY and CDR2 SMNVEV come from the germline V gene (reference sequence). CDR3 length: 17 residues. Trimming took 5 bases from V and 2 from J; bases not matched to a gene: 13. Here the CDR3 DNA reads TGTGCCAGCAGTCCCCCTGGGACAGGGTTTCGGACCTACGAGCAGTACTTC. Translated, it gives CASSPPGTGFRTYEQYF.